These 13 T cell receptor beta chains share one sample of origin, sequenced in a study of blood T cell repertoires in COVID-19. Profiled with immunoSEQ multiplex PCR; TCRdb holds only in-frame clones, not every one. The table lists about 200,000 clones, approximately 84% of them singletons. Specimen: peripheral blood. These TCRs come from a human donor with acute or convalescent COVID-19. The donor label of this sample is uncertain.

This clone was counted a few times. V gene TRBV5-4 combines with J gene TRBJ2-7, with TRBD2 as a possible D gene (5 bases). V was pared by 5 bases and J by 5 bases, with 20 bases between. The CDR3 extends over 15 amino acids. The germline V gene has CDR1 SGHNT and CDR2 YYREEE (reference sequence). The CDR3 here is CASSTGGPLRDEQYF. Written as DNA, the CDR3 is TGTGCCAGCAGTACCGGAGGCCCCCTCCGGGACGAGCAGTACTTC.

The chain uses TRBV10-3 and TRBJ1-1, with TRBD1 matching 7 bases. Germline V gene sequence: CDR1 ENHRY, CDR2 SYGVKD. The CDR3 runs to 16 residues. V was pared by 0 bases and J by 3 bases, with 7 bases of the junction left unmatched. The CDR3 DNA reads TGTGCCATCAGTGAGTCGAAGACAGGGAGGTACACTGAAGCTTTCTTT. It translates to CAISESKTGRYTEAFF.

The CDR3 loop is CASSRAEGTEAFF. The CDR3 nucleotides read TGTGCCAGCTCACGGGCCGAGGGCACTGAAGCTTTCTTT. The chain combines TRBV18 with TRBJ1-1; no definite D call. V was pared by 4 bases and J by 4 bases, with 10 bases between. CDR1 and CDR2 (germline): KGHSH, LQKENI. This CDR3 is built from 13 residues.

A single count supports this clone. The chain recombines TRBV7-2 with TRBJ1-3, with 10 bases lining up with TRBD1. V was clipped by 5 bases and J by 4 bases; unmatched bases: 8. CDR3 length equals 16 residues. Germline CDR1 reads SGHTA; CDR2 reads FQGNSA. The CDR3: CASSPLTGGGGNTIYF. As DNA, the CDR3 is TGTGCCAGCAGCCCCCTGACAGGGGGCGGGGGAAACACCATATATTTT.

The V and J genes are TRBV3-1 (or the pseudogene TRBV3-2) and TRBJ1-6; 7 bases are shared with TRBD1. Losses at the gene ends were 1 base for V and 9 bases for J; bases not matched to a gene: 3. The CDR3 contains 14 residues. Germline assignment: CDR1 LGHDT and CDR2 YNNKEL (reference sequence). CDR3 sequence: CASSQGDRASPLHF. CDR3 DNA: TGTGCCAGCAGCCAAGGCGACAGGGCTTCACCCCTCCACTTT.

A word on this clone: The same CDR3 can be traced to other DNA sequences in this sample. This chain links TRBV3-1 (or the pseudogene TRBV3-2) with TRBJ2-7; 7 bases are shared with TRBD2. The germline CDR1 and CDR2 sequences are LGHDT and YNNKEL (reference sequence). This CDR3 is built from 12 residues. V shed 4 bases and J 3 bases; nucleotides not matched to a gene: 0. The CDR3 region has the DNA TGTGCCAGCAGCCCGGGGGGCTACGAGCAGTACTTC. This sequence encodes CASSPGGYEQYF.

This chain joins TRBV7-2 and TRBJ2-7, with 8 bases lining up with TRBD2. The CDR3 is 16 amino acids. Germline V gene data show CDR1 as SGHTA and CDR2 as FQGNSA. V lost 1 base and J lost 4; bases outside the gene matches: 9. In nucleotides, the CDR3 is TGTGCCAGCAGCTTAGTAGGAGGCGGGAGGAGGTACGAGCAGTACTTC. Amino acids: CASSLVGGGRRYEQYF.

The chain has TRBV5-1 and TRBJ1-1; unclear D gene. This CDR3 spans 13 amino acids. V was shortened by 1 base and J by 1 base, with 5 bases between the two germline ends. In germline, CDR1 is SGHRS, CDR2 YFSETQ. The chain's CDR3 is CASSLLANTEAFF. CDR3 bases: TGCGCCAGCAGCTTGTTAGCGAACACTGAAGCTTTCTTT.

This clone was seen only once. V usage is TRBV18 and J usage is TRBJ2-7, with a possible D match to TRBD1 (6 bases). This CDR3 has 15 residues. The V gene lost 5 bases and the J gene lost 1 base, with 15 bases spanning the gap. Germline V lookup: CDR1 KGHSH, CDR2 LQKENI. CDR3 sequence (DNA): TGTGCCAGCTCAGTCACCGGGACATCTTCCTACGAGCAGTACTTC. Protein sequence: CASSVTGTSSYEQYF.

This clone was seen only once. The rearrangement uses TRBV5-4 and TRBJ2-1; 9 bases are shared with TRBD2. Germline V gives CDR1 SGHNT, CDR2 YYREEE (reference sequence). The CDR3 loop spans 16 amino acids. V dropped 0 bases and J dropped 2; count of bases not matched to a gene: 3. CDR3 loop: CASSLGGRGTYNEQFF. The CDR3 DNA sequence: TGTGCCAGCAGCTTGGGCGGGAGGGGGACCTACAATGAGCAGTTCTTC. The full variable domain, completed using reference TRBV5-4 and TRBJ2-1, is ETGVTQSPTHLIKTRGQQVTLRCSSQSGHNTVSWYQQALGQGPQFIFQYYREEENGRGNFPPRFSGLQFPNYSSELNVNALELDDSALYLCASSLGGRGTYNEQFFGPGTRLTVL.

This sequence joins TRBV24-1 and TRBJ1-1; the match to TRBD1 covers 9 bases. J lost 4 bases, V lost 8 bases, and 16 bases had no gene match. The CDR3 consists of 17 residues. CDR1 KGHDR and CDR2 SFDVKD come from the germline V gene. Here the CDR3 DNA reads TGTGCCACCAAACGTCTAGGTGGGACAGGGCGGCCCACTGAAGCTTTCTTT. This gives the protein CATKRLGGTGRPTEAFF.

V is TRBV18 and J is TRBJ2-1; 7 bases match TRBD2. The V and J ends lost 0 bases and 4 bases, in that order; junction bases with no gene match: 12. CDR3 length: 18 amino acids. CDR1 is KGHSH and CDR2 is LQKENI in the germline V gene. This CDR3 is CASSPPRGAGIRYNEQFF. CDR3 coding DNA: TGTGCCAGCTCACCACCGAGAGGAGCGGGAATTAGATACAATGAGCAGTTCTTC.

This clone was counted at least ten times. The CDR3 DNA sequence: TGTGCCAGCAGAACCCGGACAGGGTTCTATGAGCAGTTCTTC. This sequence encodes CASRTRTGFYEQFF. The rearrangement links TRBV6-5 to TRBJ2-1; 8 positions agree with TRBD1. The CDR3 runs to 14 residues. V was pared by 6 bases and J by 8 bases, with 9 bases of the junction left unmatched. The germline gives CDR1 MNHEY, CDR2 SVGAGI.